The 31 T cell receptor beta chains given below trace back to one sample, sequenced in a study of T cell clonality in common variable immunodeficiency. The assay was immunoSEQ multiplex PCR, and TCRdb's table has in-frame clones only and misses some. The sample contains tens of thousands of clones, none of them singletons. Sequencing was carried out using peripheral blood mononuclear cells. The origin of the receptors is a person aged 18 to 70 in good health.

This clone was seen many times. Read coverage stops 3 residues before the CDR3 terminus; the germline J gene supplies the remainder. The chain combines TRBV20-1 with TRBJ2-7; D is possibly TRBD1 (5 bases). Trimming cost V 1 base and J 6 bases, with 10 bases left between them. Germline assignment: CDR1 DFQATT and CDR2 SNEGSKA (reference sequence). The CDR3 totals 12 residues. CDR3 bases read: TGCAGTGCTAGAGGACAGTTTAGCGAG. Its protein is CSARGQFSE. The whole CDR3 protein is CSARGQFSEQYF.

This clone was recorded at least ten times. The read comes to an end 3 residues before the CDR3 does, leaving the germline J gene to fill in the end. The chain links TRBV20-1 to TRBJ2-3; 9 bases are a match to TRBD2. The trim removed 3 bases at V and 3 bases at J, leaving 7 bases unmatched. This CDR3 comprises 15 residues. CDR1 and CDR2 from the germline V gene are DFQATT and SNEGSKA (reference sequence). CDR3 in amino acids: CSASRAGGGTDTQYF. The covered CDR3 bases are TGCAGTGCTAGTAGGGCGGGAGGGGGTACAGATACG.

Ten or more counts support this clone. CDR3 loop: CASSTATSGRRNEQFF. The sequenced CDR3 bases are TGTGCCAGCAGTACCGCTACTAGCGGGAGACGGAATGAG. V and J are TRBV28 and TRBJ2-1; 11 nucleotides line up with TRBD2. With the read ending 3 residues before the CDR3 end, the germline J gene is used to fill in that end. The germline CDR1 and CDR2 sequences are MDHEN and SYDVKM. The CDR3 covers 16 residues. The V segment lost 5 bases and the J segment 7 bases; nucleotides outside the gene matches: 10. Combining the CDR3 with reference TRBV28 and TRBJ2-1 gives the whole variable domain DVKVTQSSRYLVKRTGEKVFLECVQDMDHENMFWYRQDPGLGLRLIYFSYDVKMKEKGDIPEGYSVSREKKERFSLILESASTNQTSMYLCASSTATSGRRNEQFFGPGTRLTVL.

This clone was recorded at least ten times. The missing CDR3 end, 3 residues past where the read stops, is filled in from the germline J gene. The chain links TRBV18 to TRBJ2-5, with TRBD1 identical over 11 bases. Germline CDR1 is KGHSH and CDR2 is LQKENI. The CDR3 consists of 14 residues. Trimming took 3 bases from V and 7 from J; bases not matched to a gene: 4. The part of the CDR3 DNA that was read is TGTGCCAGCTCACCCCCGGGACAGGGGGGGACC. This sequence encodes CASSPPGQGGT. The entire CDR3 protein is CASSPPGQGGTQYF.

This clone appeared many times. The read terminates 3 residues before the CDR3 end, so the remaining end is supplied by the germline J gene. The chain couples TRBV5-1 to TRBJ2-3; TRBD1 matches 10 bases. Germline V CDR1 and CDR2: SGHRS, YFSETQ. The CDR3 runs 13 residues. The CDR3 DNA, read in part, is TGCGCCAGTTCGACAGGGGGCCAGGAGACG. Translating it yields CASSTGGQET. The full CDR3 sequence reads CASSTGGQETQYF.

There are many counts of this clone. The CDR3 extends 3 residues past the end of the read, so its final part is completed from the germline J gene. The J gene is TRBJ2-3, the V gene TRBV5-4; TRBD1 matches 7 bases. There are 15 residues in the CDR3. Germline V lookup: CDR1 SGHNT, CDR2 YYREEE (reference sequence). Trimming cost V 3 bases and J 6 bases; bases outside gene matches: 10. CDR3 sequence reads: CASSSVVTGLDTQYF. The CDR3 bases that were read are TGTGCCAGCAGCTCAGTAGTGACAGGGTTGGATACG. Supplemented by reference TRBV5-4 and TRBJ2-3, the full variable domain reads ETGVTQSPTHLIKTRGQQVTLRCSSQSGHNTVSWYQQALGQGPQFIFQYYREEENGRGNFPPRFSGLQFPNYSSELNVNALELDDSALYLCASSSVVTGLDTQYFGPGTRLTVL.

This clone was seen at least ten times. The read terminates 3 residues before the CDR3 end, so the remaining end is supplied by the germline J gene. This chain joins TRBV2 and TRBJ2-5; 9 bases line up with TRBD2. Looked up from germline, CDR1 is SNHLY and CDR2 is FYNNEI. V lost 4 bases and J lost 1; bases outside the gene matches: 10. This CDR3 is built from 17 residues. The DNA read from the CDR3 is TGTGCCAGCAGTGTAAGTTCGAGACTAGCGGTCCAAGAGACC. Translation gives CASSVSSRLAVQET. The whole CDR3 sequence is CASSVSSRLAVQETQYF.

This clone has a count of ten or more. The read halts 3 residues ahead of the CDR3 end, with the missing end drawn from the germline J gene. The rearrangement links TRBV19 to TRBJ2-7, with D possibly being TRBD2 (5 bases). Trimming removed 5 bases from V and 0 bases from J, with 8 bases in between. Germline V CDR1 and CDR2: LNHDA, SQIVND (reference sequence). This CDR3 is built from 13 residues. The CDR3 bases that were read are TGTGCCAGTAGTCCCGGGGTCTCCTACGAG. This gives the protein CASSPGVSYE. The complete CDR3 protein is CASSPGVSYEQYF. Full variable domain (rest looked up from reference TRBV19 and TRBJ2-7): DGGITQSPKYLFRKEGQNVTLSCEQNLNHDAMYWYRQDPGQGLRLIYYSQIVNDFQKGDIAEGYSVSREKKESFPLTVTSAQKNPTAFYLCASSPGVSYEQYFGPGTRLTVT.

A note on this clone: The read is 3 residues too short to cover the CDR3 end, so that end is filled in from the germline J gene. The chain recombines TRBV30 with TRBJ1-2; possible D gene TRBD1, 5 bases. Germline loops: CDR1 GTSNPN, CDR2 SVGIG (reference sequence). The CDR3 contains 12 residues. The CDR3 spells CAWSLGGDTYTF. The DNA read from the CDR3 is TGTGCCTGGTCCCTGGGGGGAGATACC.

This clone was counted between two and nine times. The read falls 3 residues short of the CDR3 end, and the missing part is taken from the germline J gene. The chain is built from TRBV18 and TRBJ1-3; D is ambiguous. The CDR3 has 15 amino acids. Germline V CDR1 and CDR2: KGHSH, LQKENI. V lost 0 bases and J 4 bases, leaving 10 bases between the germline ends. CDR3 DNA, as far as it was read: TGTGCCAGCTCACCACCTATTTGGGCGGGAAACACC. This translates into CASSPPIWAGNT. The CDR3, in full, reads CASSPPIWAGNTIYF.

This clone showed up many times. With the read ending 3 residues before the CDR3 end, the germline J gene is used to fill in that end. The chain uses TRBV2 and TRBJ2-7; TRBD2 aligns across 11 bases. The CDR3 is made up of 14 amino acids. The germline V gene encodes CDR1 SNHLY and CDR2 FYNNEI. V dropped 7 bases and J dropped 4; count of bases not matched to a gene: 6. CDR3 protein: CASNLAGGQYEQYF. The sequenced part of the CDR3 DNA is TGTGCCAGCAATCTAGCGGGGGGCCAGTACGAG. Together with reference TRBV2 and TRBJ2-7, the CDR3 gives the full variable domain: EPEVTQTPSHQVTQMGQEVILRCVPISNHLYFYWYRQILGQKVEFLVSFYNNEISEKSEIFDDQFSVERPDGSNFTLKIRSTKLEDSAMYFCASNLAGGQYEQYFGPGTRLTVT.

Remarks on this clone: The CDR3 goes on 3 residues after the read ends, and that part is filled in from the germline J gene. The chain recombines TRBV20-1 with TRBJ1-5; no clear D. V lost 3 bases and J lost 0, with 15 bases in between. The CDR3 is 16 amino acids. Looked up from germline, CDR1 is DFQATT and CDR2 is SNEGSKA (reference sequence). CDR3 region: CSASAPLGNSNQPQHF. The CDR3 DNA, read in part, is TGCAGTGCTAGTGCCCCTTTGGGCAATAGCAATCAGCCC.

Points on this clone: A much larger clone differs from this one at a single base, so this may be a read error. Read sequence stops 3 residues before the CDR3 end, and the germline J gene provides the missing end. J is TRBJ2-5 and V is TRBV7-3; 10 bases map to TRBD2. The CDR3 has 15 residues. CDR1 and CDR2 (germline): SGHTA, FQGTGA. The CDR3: CASSPTSGATDTQYF. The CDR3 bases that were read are TGTGCCAGCAGCCCAACTAGCGGGGCCACAGATACC.

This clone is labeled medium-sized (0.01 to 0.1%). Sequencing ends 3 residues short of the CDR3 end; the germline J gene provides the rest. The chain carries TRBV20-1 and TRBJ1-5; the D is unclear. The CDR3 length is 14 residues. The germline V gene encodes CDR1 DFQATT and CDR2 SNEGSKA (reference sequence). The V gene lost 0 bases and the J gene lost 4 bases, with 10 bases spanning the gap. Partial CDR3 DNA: TGCAGTGCTAGAGACGTGGCACTAAATCAGCCC. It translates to CSARDVALNQP. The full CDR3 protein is CSARDVALNQPQHF.

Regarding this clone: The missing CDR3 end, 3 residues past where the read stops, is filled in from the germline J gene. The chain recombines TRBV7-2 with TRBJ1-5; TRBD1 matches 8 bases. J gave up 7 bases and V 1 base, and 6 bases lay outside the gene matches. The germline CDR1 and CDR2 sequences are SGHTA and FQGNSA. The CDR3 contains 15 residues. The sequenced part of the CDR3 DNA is TGTGCCAGCAGCTTAGGGCGGACAGGGAAACAGCCC. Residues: CASSLGRTGKQP. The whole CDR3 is CASSLGRTGKQPQHF.

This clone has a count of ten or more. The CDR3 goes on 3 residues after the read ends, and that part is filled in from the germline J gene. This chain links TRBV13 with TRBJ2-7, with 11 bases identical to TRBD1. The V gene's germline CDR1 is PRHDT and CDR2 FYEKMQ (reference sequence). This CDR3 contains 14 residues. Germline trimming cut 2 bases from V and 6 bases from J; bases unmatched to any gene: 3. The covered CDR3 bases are TGTGCCAGCAGCTTATCTGGGACAGGGGGCGAG. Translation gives CASSLSGTGGE. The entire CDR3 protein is CASSLSGTGGEQYF.

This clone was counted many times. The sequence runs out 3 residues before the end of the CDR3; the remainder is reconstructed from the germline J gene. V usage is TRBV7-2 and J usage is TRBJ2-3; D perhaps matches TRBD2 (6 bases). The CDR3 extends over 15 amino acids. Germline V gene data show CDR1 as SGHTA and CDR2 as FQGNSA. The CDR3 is CASSQAPGLQETQYF. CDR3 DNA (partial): TGTGCCAGCAGTCAGGCACCGGGACTCCAAGAGACG.

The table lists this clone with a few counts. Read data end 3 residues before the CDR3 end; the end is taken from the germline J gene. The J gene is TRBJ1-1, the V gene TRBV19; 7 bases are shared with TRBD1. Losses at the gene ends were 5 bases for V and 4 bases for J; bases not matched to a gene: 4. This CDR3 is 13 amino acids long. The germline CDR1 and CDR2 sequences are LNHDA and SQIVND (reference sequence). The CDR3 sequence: CASSLTGPTEAFF. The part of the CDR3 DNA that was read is TGTGCCAGTAGTTTGACAGGGCCCACTGAA. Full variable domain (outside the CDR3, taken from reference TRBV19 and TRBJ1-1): DGGITQSPKYLFRKEGQNVTLSCEQNLNHDAMYWYRQDPGQGLRLIYYSQIVNDFQKGDIAEGYSVSREKKESFPLTVTSAQKNPTAFYLCASSLTGPTEAFFGQGTRLTVV.

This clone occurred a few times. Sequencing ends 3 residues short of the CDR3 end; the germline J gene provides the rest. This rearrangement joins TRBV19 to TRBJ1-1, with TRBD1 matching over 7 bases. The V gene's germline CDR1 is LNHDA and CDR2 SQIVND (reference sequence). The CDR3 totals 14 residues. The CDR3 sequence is CASSTTGEVAEAFF. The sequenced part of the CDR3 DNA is TGTGCCAGTAGTACCACAGGGGAGGTTGCAGAA.

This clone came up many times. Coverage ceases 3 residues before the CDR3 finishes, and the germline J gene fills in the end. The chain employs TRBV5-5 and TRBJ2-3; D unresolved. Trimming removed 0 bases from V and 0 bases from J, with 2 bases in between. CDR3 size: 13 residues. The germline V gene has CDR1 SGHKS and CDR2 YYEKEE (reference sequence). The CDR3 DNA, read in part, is TGTGCCAGCAGCTTGGCTAGCACAGATACG. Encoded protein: CASSLASTDT. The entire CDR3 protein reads CASSLASTDTQYF.

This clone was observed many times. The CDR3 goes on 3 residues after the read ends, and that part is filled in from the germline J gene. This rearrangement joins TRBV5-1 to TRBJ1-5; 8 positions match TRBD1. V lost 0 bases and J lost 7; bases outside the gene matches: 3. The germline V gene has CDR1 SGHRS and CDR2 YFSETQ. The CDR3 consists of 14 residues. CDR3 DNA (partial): TGCGCCAGCAGCTTGGACACAGGGGGGCAGCCC. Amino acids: CASSLDTGGQP. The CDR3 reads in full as CASSLDTGGQPQHF. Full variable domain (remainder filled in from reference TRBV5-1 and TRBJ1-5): KAGVTQTPRYLIKTRGQQVTLSCSPISGHRSVSWYQQTPGQGLQFLFEYFSETQRNKGNFPGRFSGRQFSNSRSEMNVSTLELGDSALYLCASSLDTGGQPQHFGDGTRLSIL.

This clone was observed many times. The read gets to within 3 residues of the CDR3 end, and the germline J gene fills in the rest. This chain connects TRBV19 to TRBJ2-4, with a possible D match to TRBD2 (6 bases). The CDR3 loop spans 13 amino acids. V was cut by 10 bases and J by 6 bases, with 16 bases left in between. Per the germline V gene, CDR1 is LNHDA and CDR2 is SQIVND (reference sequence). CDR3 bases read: TGTGCCACCACAGGAGGGGTATCAAACATT. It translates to CATTGGVSNI. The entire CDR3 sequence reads CATTGGVSNIQYF.

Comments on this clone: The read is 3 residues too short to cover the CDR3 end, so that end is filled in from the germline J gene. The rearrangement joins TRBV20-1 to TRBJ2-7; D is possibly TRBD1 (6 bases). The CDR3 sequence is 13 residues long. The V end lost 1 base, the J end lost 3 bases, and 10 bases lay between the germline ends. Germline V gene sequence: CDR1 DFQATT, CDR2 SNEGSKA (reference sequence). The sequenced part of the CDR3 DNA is TGCAGTGCTAGAGTGACAGGTCTCTACGAG. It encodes CSARVTGLYE. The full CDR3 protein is CSARVTGLYEQYF.

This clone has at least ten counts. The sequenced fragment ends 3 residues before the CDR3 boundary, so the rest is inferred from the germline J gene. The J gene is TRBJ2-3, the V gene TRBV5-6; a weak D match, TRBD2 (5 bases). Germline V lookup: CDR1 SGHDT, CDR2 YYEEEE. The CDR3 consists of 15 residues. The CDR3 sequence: CASSLVRDYQETQYF. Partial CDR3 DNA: TGTGCCAGCAGCTTGGTTAGAGACTACCAAGAGACG.

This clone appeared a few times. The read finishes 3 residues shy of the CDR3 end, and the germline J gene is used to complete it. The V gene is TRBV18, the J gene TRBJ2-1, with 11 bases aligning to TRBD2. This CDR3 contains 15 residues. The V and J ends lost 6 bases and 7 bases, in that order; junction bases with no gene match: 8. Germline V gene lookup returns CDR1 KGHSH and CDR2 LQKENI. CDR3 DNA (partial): TGTGCCAGCTCGCAGACTAGCGGGGTAGGAAATGAG. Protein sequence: CASSQTSGVGNE. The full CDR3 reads CASSQTSGVGNEQFF.

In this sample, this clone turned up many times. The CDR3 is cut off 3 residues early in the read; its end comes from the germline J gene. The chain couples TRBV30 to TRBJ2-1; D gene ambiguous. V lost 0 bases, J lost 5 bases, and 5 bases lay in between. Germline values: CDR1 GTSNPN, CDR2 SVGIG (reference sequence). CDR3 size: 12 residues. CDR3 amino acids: CAWSVADNEQFF. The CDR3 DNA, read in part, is TGTGCCTGGAGTGTGGCCGACAATGAG. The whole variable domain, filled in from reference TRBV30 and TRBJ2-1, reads SQTIHQWPATLVQPVGSPLSLECTVEGTSNPNLYWYRQAAGRGLQLLFYSVGIGQISSEVPQNLSASRPQDRQFILSSKKLLLSDSGFYLCAWSVADNEQFFGPGTRLTVL.

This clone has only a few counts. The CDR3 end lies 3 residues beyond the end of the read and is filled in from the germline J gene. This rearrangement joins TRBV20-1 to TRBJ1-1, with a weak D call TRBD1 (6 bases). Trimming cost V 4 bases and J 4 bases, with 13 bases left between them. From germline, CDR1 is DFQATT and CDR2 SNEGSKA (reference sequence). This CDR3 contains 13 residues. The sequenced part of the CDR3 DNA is TGCAGTGCTACGACAGGAGGCGCCACTGAA. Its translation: CSATTGGATE. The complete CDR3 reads CSATTGGATEAFF.

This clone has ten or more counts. Partial CDR3 DNA: TGTGCCGGAGCGACCGGGGGGATAACTAACTATGGC. Its translation is CAGATGGITNYG. The complete CDR3 sequence is CAGATGGITNYGYTF. This rearrangement joins TRBV2 to TRBJ1-2; maybe TRBD1 (5 bases). The CDR3 is cut off 3 residues early in the read; its end comes from the germline J gene. Per germline, CDR1 SNHLY and CDR2 FYNNEI. Deletions cut 11 bases from V and 0 bases from J, with 19 bases between. The CDR3 covers 15 residues.

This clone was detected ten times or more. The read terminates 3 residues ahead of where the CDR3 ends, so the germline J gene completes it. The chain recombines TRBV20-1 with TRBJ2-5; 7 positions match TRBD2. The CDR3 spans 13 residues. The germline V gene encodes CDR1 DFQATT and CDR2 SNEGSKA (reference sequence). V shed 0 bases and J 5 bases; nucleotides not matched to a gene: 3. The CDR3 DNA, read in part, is TGCAGTGCTAGAGATATGCGGGAGGAGACC. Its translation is CSARDMREET. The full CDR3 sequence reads CSARDMREETQYF.

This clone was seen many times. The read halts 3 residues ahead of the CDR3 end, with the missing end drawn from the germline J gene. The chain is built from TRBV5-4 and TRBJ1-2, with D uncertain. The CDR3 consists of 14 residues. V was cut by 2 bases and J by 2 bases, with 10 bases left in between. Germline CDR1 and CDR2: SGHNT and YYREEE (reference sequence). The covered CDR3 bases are TGTGCCAGCAGCTTACGGGCGGGCAACTATGGC. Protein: CASSLRAGNYG. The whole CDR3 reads CASSLRAGNYGYTF.

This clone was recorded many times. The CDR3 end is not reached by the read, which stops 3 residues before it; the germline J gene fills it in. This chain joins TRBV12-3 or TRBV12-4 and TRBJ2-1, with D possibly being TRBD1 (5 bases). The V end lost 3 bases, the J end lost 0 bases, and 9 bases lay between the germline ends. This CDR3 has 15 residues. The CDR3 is CASSLRTGSYNEQFF. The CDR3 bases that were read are TGTGCCAGCAGTTTGCGAACAGGCTCCTACAATGAG.